This TCR beta chain was observed in a study of preoperative IRX-2 immunotherapy in early breast cancer. Per germline, CDR1 SGHRS and CDR2 YFSETQ. The V end lost 0 bases, the J end lost 7 bases, and 13 bases lay between the germline ends. This CDR3 has 14 residues. The treatment here: preoperative locoregional IRX-2 cytokine immunotherapy. Here immunoSEQ multiplex PCR was the method, and the copy in TCRdb shows in-frame clones only, minus some. The table lists around 88,000 clones, roughly 85% of them singletons. The sequences come from tumor tissue, collected after IRX-2 immunotherapy. The rearrangement uses TRBV5-1 and TRBJ1-2; D gene uncertain. This sequence was found in a human donor with breast cancer. CDR3 residues: CASSLAGEAGGYTF. Written as DNA, the CDR3 is TGCGCCAGCAGCTTGGCCGGGGAGGCGGGTGGCTACACCTTC.